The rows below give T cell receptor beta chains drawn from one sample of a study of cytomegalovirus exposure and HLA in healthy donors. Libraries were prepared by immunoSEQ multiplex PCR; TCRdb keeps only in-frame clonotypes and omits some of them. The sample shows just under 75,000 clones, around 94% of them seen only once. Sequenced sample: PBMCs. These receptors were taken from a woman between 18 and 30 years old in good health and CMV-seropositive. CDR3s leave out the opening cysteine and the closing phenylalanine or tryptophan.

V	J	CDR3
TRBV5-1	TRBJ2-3	ASSLGLAGGPNTDTQY
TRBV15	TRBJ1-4	ATSRAGGGVEKLF
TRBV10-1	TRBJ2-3	ASSEDGATDTQY
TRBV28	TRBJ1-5	ASSLLGGESNQPQH
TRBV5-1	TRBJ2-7	ASSWRERSEQY
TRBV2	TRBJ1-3	ASSESLVHSGNTIY
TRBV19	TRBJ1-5	ASSTQHRSNQPQH
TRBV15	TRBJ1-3	ATSRSGLAGNTIY
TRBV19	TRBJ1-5	ASSRGSNQPQH
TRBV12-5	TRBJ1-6	ASGLAEGSPLH
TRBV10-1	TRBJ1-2	ASSGLRPNYGYT
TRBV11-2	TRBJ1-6	ASSLDQDRINSPLH
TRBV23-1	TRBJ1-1	ARGTGGEGTTEAF
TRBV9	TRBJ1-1	ASSGSTGAYTEAF